This record covers a single TCR beta chain. This entry is derived from a study of T cell changes during pregnancy in multiple sclerosis. CDR3 length: 13 residues. Germline loops: CDR1 SGHDT, CDR2 YYEEEE. V gave up 2 bases and J gave up 5 bases, with 8 bases separating them. Assay: immunoSEQ multiplex PCR; the TCRdb copy retains only in-frame clones and omits some. The sample holds some 38,000 clones; around 89% are singletons and the top ten take less than 9%. The receptor was derived from a female donor with multiple sclerosis, enrolled in a pregnancy study. The sample consisted of CD8+ T cells from peripheral blood mononuclear cells, taken in the third trimester of pregnancy. The chain uses TRBV5-6 and TRBJ2-1; D remains unclear. The CDR3 DNA follows: TGTGCCAGCAGCTTAACAGTTAACAATGAGCAGTTCTTC. Its protein product is CASSLTVNNEQFF.